The entry that follows covers one T cell receptor (beta chain) sequence. This record belongs to a study of patients and donors after allogeneic stem cell transplantation. TCRdb itself ran the RT-PCR reads through MiXCR, one entry per CDR3 protein. The sample yields over 65,000 distinct CDR3 sequences, 26% seen once. The CDR3 has 15 amino acids. Trimming cost V 7 bases and J 3 bases, with 18 bases left between them. The germline gives CDR1 SQVTM, CDR2 ANQGSEA. The sequencing sample was made of blood, either unsorted or a sorted T cell fraction (not recorded which). This chain joins TRBV29-1 and TRBJ2-2; TRBD2 might be the D (6 bases). The clonotype comes from a human donor who was either an allogeneic HSCT recipient or a stem cell or donor lymphocyte infusion donor (not recorded which). It is not recorded whose cells these are; they may come from a transplant donor. CDR3 nucleotide sequence: TGCAGCGCTTACCTTGGGAGGTTTTACACCGGGGAGCTGTTTTTT. It yields the protein CSAYLGRFYTGELFF.